This T cell receptor beta chain was recorded in a study of identical twins. Study-level findings and limits: Cross-sectional statistical analysis was relied on for the conclusions, without the same donors being followed. Insertions ran lower in abundant cord blood beta clonotypes, though not in memory repertoires. Out-of-frame alpha sequences that twins shared showed excess low generation probability.

The V end lost 3 bases, the J end lost 14 bases, and 11 bases lay between the germline ends. CDR3 length equals 11 residues. Germline CDR1 is SGHTA and CDR2 is FQGNSA. TCRdb re-analysed the 5' RACE reads in MiXCR, keeping a single row per CDR3 protein. Of around 300,000 distinct CDR3 sequences in the sample, under 9.5% were seen once. At least ten counts were recorded for this clonotype. Its antigen is as yet unknown. These data also formed part of another study, on yellow fever vaccine responses in identical twins. That source notes: Twins reportedly showed a vaccine T cell response that seemed partly convergent and partly personalized.

The sequenced sample consisted of memory (CD45RO+) T cells sorted from blood. The gene calls are TRBV7-2 and TRBJ2-4; TRBD1 is a possible D gene (5 bases). This clonotype was obtained from a young woman in good health. CDR3 bases: TGTGCCAGCAGCTTGTCGGACAAGAAGTACTTC. This gives the protein CASSLSDKKYF.